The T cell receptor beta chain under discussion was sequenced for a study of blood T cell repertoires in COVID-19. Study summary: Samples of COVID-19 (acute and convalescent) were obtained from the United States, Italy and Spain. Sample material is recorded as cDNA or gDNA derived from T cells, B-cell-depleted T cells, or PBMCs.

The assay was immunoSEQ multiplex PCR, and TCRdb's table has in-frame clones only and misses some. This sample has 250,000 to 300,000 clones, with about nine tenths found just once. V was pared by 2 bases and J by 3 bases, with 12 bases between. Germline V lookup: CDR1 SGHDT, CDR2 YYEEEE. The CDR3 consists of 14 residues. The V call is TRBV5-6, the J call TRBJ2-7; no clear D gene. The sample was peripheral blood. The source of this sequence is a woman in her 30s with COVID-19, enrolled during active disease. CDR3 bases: TGTGCCAGCAGCTTAGAAGGAGAACTCTACGAGCAGTACTTC. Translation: CASSLEGELYEQYF.